This T cell receptor (beta chain) was sequenced for a study of blood T cell repertoires in COVID-19. Study information: T cells, B-cell-depleted T cells, or PBMCs supplied cDNA or gDNA.

Data came from immunoSEQ multiplex PCR; TCRdb stores just in-frame clones and leaves some out. This sample yields a few hundred thousand clones, of which about four fifths are seen a single time; roughly 2% belongs to the top ten. The V gene's germline CDR1 is SGHRS and CDR2 YFSETQ. The CDR3 totals 17 residues. Trimming removed 0 bases from V and 6 bases from J; junction bases left unmatched: 9. The sample taken for sequencing was peripheral blood. The clonotype comes from a man under 40 who had recovered from COVID-19. V usage is TRBV5-1 and J usage is TRBJ1-6; TRBD1 matches 7 bases. For the CDR3, the DNA is TGCGCCAGCAGCTTGGATCGTCAGGGACAGATTAATTCACCCCTCCACTTT. Translation: CASSLDRQGQINSPLHF. Complete variable domain (other parts from reference TRBV5-1 and TRBJ1-6): KAGVTQTPRYLIKTRGQQVTLSCSPISGHRSVSWYQQTPGQGLQFLFEYFSETQRNKGNFPGRFSGRQFSNSRSEMNVSTLELGDSALYLCASSLDRQGQINSPLHFGNGTRLTVT.